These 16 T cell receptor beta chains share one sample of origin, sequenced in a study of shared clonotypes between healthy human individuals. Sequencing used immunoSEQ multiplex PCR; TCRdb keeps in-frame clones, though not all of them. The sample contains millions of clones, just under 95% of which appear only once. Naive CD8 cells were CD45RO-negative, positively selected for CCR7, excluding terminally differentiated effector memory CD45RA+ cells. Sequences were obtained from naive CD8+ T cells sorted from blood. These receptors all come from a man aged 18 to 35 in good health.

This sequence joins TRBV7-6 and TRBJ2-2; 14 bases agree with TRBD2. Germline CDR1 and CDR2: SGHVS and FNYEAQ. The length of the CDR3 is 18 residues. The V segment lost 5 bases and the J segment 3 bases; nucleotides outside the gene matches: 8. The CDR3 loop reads CASSLGLAGGGYTGELFF. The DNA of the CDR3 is TGTGCCAGCAGCCTAGGACTAGCGGGAGGTGGCTACACCGGGGAGCTGTTTTTT.

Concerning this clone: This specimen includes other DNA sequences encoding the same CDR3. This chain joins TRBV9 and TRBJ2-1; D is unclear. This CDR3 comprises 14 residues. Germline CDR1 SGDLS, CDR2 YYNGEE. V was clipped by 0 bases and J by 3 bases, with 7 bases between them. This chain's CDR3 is CASSVGASYNEQFF. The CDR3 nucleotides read TGTGCCAGCAGCGTAGGAGCTAGCTACAATGAGCAGTTCTTC.

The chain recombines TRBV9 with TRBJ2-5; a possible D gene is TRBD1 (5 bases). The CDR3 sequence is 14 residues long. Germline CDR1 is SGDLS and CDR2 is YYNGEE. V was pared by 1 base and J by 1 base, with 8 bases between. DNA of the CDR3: TGTGCCAGCAGCGTATATGGGGCCCAAGAGACCCAGTACTTC. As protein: CASSVYGAQETQYF.

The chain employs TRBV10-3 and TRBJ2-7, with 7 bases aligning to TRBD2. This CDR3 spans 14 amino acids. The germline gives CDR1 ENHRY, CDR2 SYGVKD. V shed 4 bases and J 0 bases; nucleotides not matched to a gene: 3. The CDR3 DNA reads TGTGCCATCAGTGGGGGGGGTCCCTCCTACGAGCAGTACTTC. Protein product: CAISGGGPSYEQYF.

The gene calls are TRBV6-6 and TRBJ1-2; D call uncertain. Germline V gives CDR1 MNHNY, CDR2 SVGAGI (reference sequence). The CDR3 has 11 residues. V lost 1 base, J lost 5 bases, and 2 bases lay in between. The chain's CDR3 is CASSYWYGYTF. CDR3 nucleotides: TGTGCCAGCAGTTACTGGTATGGCTACACCTTC.

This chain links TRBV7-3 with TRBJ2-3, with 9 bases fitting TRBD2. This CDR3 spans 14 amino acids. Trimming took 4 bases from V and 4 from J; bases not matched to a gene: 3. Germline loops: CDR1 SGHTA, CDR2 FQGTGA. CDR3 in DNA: TGTGCCAGCAGCTCACTAGCGGGCGCAGATACGCAGTATTTT. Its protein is CASSSLAGADTQYF.

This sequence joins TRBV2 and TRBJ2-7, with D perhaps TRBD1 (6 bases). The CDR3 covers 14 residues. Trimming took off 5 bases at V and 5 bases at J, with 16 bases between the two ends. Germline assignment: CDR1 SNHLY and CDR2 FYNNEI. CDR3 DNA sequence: TGTGCCAGCAGTATGACAGGATCCAACCACGAGCAGTACTTC. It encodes CASSMTGSNHEQYF.

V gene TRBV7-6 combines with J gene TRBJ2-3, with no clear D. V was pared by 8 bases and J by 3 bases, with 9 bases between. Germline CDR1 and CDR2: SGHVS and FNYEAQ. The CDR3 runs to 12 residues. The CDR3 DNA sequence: TGTGCCAGCCGAGACGGAACAGATACGCAGTATTTT. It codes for CASRDGTDTQYF.

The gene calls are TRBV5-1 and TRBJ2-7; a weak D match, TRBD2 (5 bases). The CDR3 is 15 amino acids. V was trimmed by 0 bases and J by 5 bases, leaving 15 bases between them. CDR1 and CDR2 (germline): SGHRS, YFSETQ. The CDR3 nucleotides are TGCGCCAGCAGCTTGGTAACGGGTAGCGACCACGAGCAGTACTTC. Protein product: CASSLVTGSDHEQYF.

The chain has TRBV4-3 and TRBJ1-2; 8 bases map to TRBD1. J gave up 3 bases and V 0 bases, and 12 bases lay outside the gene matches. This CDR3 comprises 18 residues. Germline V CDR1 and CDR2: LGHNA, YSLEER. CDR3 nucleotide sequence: TGCGCCAGCAGCCAAGAGCCCCCCGGACAGGGCGGGGACTATGGCTACACCTTC. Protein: CASSQEPPGQGGDYGYTF.

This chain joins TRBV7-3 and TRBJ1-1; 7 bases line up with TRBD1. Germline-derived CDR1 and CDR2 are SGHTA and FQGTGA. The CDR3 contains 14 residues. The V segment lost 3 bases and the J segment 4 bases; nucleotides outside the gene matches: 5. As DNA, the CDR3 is TGTGCCAGCAGCTTGAGACAGGGAAGCACTGAAGCTTTCTTT. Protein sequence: CASSLRQGSTEAFF.

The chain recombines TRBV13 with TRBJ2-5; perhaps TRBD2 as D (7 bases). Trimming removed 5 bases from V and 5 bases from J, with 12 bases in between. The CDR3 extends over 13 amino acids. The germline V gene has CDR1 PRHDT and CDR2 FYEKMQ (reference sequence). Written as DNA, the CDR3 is TGTGCCAGCAGCCGGGGGGCACGGGAGACCCAGTACTTC. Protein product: CASSRGARETQYF.

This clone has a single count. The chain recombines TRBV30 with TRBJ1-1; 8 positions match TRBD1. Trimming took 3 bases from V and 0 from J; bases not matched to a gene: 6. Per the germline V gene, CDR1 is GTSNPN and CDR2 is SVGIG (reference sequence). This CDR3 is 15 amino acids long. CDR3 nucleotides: TGTGCCTGGAGCTTTGGACAGGGAATGAACACTGAAGCTTTCTTT. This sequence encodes CAWSFGQGMNTEAFF.

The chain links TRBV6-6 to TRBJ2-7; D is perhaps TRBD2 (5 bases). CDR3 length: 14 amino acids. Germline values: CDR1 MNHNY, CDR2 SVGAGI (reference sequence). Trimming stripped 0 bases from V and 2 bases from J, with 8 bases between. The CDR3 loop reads CASSYSPGTYEQYF. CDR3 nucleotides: TGTGCCAGCAGTTACTCGCCCGGGACCTACGAGCAGTACTTC.

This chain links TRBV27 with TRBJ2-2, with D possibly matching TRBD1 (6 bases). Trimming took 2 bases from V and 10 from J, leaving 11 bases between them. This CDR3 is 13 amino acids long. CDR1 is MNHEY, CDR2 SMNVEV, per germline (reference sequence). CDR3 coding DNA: TGTGCCAGCAGTTTAGGGGGACACGCGGAGCTGTTTTTT. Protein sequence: CASSLGGHAELFF.

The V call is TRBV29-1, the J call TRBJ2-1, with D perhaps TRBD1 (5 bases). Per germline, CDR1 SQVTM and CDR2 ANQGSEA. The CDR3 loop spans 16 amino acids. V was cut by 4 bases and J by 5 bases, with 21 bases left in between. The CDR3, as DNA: TGCAGCGTTGTCAACCCTAATGGGGCTTGGGACAATGAGCAGTTCTTC. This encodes CSVVNPNGAWDNEQFF.